This T cell receptor (beta chain) comes out of a study of cytomegalovirus exposure and HLA in healthy donors. General study results and limits: Many donors carried some public TCRs, although rarity characterized most TCR sequences. TRBV6-2, TRBV6-3 and some other V segments were excluded as indistinguishable.

The germline gives CDR1 MNHNS, CDR2 SASEGT. This CDR3 is 15 amino acids long. After removal of 2 bases from V and 4 bases from J, the junction contained 6 bases not matched to a gene. As for this clone: No antigen is known for it.

Amplification used 60 Vbeta primers and 13 Jbeta primers. Clones were sequenced by immunoSEQ multiplex PCR, and TCRdb holds only the in-frame ones, with some missing. The sample has under 90,000 clones; approximately 71% are singletons. The J gene is TRBJ2-7, the V gene TRBV6-1; 9 bases align to TRBD1. The receptor was derived from a woman aged 40 to 50 in good health and CMV-seronegative. The sample taken for sequencing was PBMCs. This CDR3 reads CASSETGGTPYEQYF. CDR3 sequence (DNA): TGTGCCAGCAGTGAAACAGGGGGCACCCCTTACGAGCAGTACTTC.